A selection of T cell receptor beta chains follows, all from one sample in a study of shared clonotypes between healthy human individuals. Data came from immunoSEQ multiplex PCR; TCRdb stores just in-frame clones and leaves some out. The table has more than 1.2 million clones, roughly 98.5% seen once. Specimen: naive CD4+ T cells sorted from blood. Every receptor here comes from a man aged 25 to 40 in good health. The CDR3 runs from the conserved cysteine through the conserved F or W. The order of the fields is D gene, clone size, V gene, J gene, CDR3 protein, CDR3 DNA. A D gene is named only where the DNA matches it firmly. Some rows have no size entry. The others give once, few or many, or a class for an expanded clone.

d_gene: .
abundance: .
v_gene: TRBV19
j_gene: TRBJ2-7
CDR3aa: CASSRRQASFSEQYF
CDR3nt: TGTGCCAGTAGCCGCCGGCAGGCTTCATTTAGCGAGCAGTACTTC

d_gene: .
abundance: .
v_gene: TRBV10-3
j_gene: TRBJ2-6
CDR3aa: CAISGYLGPNYGANVLTF
CDR3nt: TGTGCCATCAGTGGGTACTTGGGGCCCAACTACGGGGCCAACGTCCTGACTTTC

d_gene: TRBD2
abundance: .
v_gene: TRBV5-8
j_gene: TRBJ2-2
CDR3aa: CASGLAGGPAGELFF
CDR3nt: TGTGCCAGCGGTTTAGCGGGAGGGCCGGCCGGGGAGCTGTTTTTT

d_gene: TRBD1
abundance: .
v_gene: TRBV9
j_gene: TRBJ2-5
CDR3aa: CASSSTGGQLETQYF
CDR3nt: TGTGCCAGCAGCTCAACAGGGGGCCAGTTAGAGACCCAGTACTTC

d_gene: .
abundance: .
v_gene: TRBV28
j_gene: TRBJ1-3
CDR3aa: CASSFTSSGNTIYF
CDR3nt: TGTGCCAGCAGTTTTACTAGCTCTGGAAACACCATATATTTT

d_gene: TRBD2
abundance: .
v_gene: TRBV11-3
j_gene: TRBJ2-5
CDR3aa: CASSLVLAGVRETQYF
CDR3nt: TGTGCCAGCAGCTTAGTCTTAGCGGGAGTCCGCGAGACCCAGTACTTC

d_gene: TRBD1
abundance: .
v_gene: TRBV4-1
j_gene: TRBJ1-5
CDR3aa: CASSQGTAGWNQPQHF
CDR3nt: TGCGCCAGCAGCCAGGGGACAGCCGGTTGGAATCAGCCCCAGCATTTT

d_gene: TRBD1
abundance: .
v_gene: TRBV15
j_gene: TRBJ2-1
CDR3aa: CATSRGQGGYNEQFF
CDR3nt: TGTGCCACCAGCAGAGGACAGGGTGGCTACAATGAGCAGTTCTTC

d_gene: TRBD2
abundance: .
v_gene: TRBV2
j_gene: TRBJ2-7
CDR3aa: CASTGLAGSYEQYF
CDR3nt: TGTGCCAGCACCGGACTAGCGGGATCCTACGAGCAGTACTTC

d_gene: TRBD1
abundance: .
v_gene: TRBV27
j_gene: TRBJ2-2
CDR3aa: CASRERQGPGELFF
CDR3nt: TGTGCCAGCAGGGAGAGACAGGGCCCCGGGGAGCTGTTTTTT

d_gene: .
abundance: .
v_gene: TRBV28
j_gene: TRBJ1-2
CDR3aa: CAGGDPRNGYTF
CDR3nt: TGTGCCGGGGGGGACCCGAGAAATGGCTACACCTTC

d_gene: .
abundance: .
v_gene: TRBV9
j_gene: TRBJ2-1
CDR3aa: CASSVEPGINNEQFF
CDR3nt: TGTGCCAGCAGCGTAGAGCCTGGGATCAACAATGAGCAGTTCTTC

d_gene: .
abundance: .
v_gene: TRBV28
j_gene: TRBJ1-4
CDR3aa: CASSFPAQGGEKLFF
CDR3nt: TGTGCCAGCAGTTTCCCCGCTCAGGGAGGGGAAAAACTGTTTTTT

d_gene: TRBD1
abundance: .
v_gene: TRBV7-9
j_gene: TRBJ1-4
CDR3aa: CASSWPGQDPNEKLFF
CDR3nt: TGTGCCAGCAGCTGGCCGGGACAGGACCCTAATGAAAAACTGTTTTTT

d_gene: TRBD1
abundance: .
v_gene: TRBV19
j_gene: TRBJ2-7
CDR3aa: CASSGTGVGEQYF
CDR3nt: TGTGCCAGTAGTGGGACAGGAGTCGGAGAGCAGTACTTC

d_gene: .
abundance: once
v_gene: TRBV7-9
j_gene: TRBJ2-1
CDR3aa: CASSYQRVYNEQFF
CDR3nt: TGTGCCAGCAGCTACCAGCGGGTATACAATGAGCAGTTCTTC

d_gene: .
abundance: .
v_gene: TRBV11-2
j_gene: TRBJ2-5
CDR3aa: CASSLLPGARQETQYF
CDR3nt: TGTGCCAGCAGCTTATTGCCGGGGGCGAGGCAAGAGACCCAGTACTTC

d_gene: .
abundance: .
v_gene: TRBV5-5
j_gene: TRBJ1-5
CDR3aa: CASSLYQDVNQPQHF
CDR3nt: TGTGCCAGCAGCTTGTATCAGGATGTAAATCAGCCCCAGCATTTT

d_gene: TRBD2
abundance: .
v_gene: TRBV5-1
j_gene: TRBJ2-3
CDR3aa: CASSLVSGGRTTDTQYF
CDR3nt: TGCGCCAGCAGCTTGGTTAGCGGCGGGAGGACGACAGATACGCAGTATTTT

d_gene: .
abundance: .
v_gene: TRBV5-6
j_gene: TRBJ1-1
CDR3aa: CASSFDTRNTEAFF
CDR3nt: TGTGCCAGCAGCTTCGACACTAGAAACACTGAAGCTTTCTTT

d_gene: .
abundance: .
v_gene: TRBV5-1
j_gene: TRBJ2-5
CDR3aa: CASSLGTLSETQYF
CDR3nt: TGCGCCAGCAGCTTGGGCACCTTATCGGAGACCCAGTACTTC

d_gene: .
abundance: .
v_gene: TRBV7-2
j_gene: TRBJ2-2
CDR3aa: CASSLNRGRIGELFF
CDR3nt: TGTGCCAGCAGCTTAAACCGGGGGAGGATCGGGGAGCTGTTTTTT

d_gene: .
abundance: .
v_gene: TRBV6-5
j_gene: TRBJ2-7
CDR3aa: CASSYSGDGVIYEQYF
CDR3nt: TGTGCCAGCAGTTACTCTGGGGACGGAGTAATCTACGAGCAGTACTTC

d_gene: .
abundance: .
v_gene: TRBV5-1
j_gene: TRBJ2-1
CDR3aa: CASSRPDTIENEQFF
CDR3nt: TGCGCCAGCAGCCGGCCGGACACCATAGAGAATGAGCAGTTCTTC

d_gene: TRBD1
abundance: .
v_gene: TRBV19
j_gene: TRBJ1-2
CDR3aa: CASSTFWTGRDGYTF
CDR3nt: TGTGCCAGTAGTACCTTCTGGACAGGGAGGGATGGCTACACCTTC

d_gene: TRBD2
abundance: .
v_gene: TRBV19
j_gene: TRBJ2-2
CDR3aa: CASRPTSGRPGTGELFF
CDR3nt: TGTGCCAGTAGACCGACTAGCGGGAGGCCGGGTACCGGGGAGCTGTTTTTT

d_gene: TRBD1
abundance: .
v_gene: TRBV11-2
j_gene: TRBJ2-7
CDR3aa: CASSMTGIYSYEQYF
CDR3nt: TGTGCCAGCAGCATGACAGGGATCTACTCCTACGAGCAGTACTTC

d_gene: .
abundance: .
v_gene: TRBV7-8
j_gene: TRBJ2-5
CDR3aa: CASSPRRGDRQETQYF
CDR3nt: TGTGCCAGCAGCCCGAGAAGGGGTGACAGGCAAGAGACCCAGTACTTC

d_gene: TRBD2
abundance: .
v_gene: TRBV9
j_gene: TRBJ2-7
CDR3aa: CASSVTSGSYEQYF
CDR3nt: TGTGCCAGCAGCGTCACTAGCGGCTCCTACGAGCAGTACTTC

d_gene: TRBD2
abundance: .
v_gene: TRBV10-3
j_gene: TRBJ2-1
CDR3aa: CAISESKTSYEQFF
CDR3nt: TGTGCCATCAGTGAGTCGAAGACTAGCTATGAGCAGTTCTTC

d_gene: .
abundance: .
v_gene: TRBV7-2
j_gene: TRBJ1-3
CDR3aa: CASSLGRGSGNTIYF
CDR3nt: TGTGCCAGCAGCTTAGGTAGAGGGAGTGGAAACACCATATATTTT

d_gene: TRBD2
abundance: .
v_gene: TRBV5-1
j_gene: TRBJ2-2
CDR3aa: CASSSIASGTGELFF
CDR3nt: TGCGCCAGCAGCTCGATAGCTAGCGGGACCGGGGAGCTGTTTTTT

d_gene: TRBD1
abundance: .
v_gene: TRBV2
j_gene: TRBJ1-5
CDR3aa: CASRGQGNQPQHF
CDR3nt: TGTGCCAGCAGGGGACAGGGGAATCAGCCCCAGCATTTT

d_gene: TRBD1
abundance: .
v_gene: TRBV6-6
j_gene: TRBJ2-7
CDR3aa: CASSHSARGLYEQYF
CDR3nt: TGTGCCAGCAGTCATTCGGCCAGGGGGCTGTACGAGCAGTACTTC

d_gene: .
abundance: .
v_gene: TRBV18
j_gene: TRBJ2-7
CDR3aa: CASSPRSAEQYF
CDR3nt: TGTGCCAGCTCACCCCGGTCAGCCGAGCAGTACTTC

d_gene: .
abundance: .
v_gene: TRBV7-3
j_gene: TRBJ1-1
CDR3aa: CASSLRGGTEAFF
CDR3nt: TGTGCCAGCAGCTTAAGAGGGGGCACTGAAGCTTTCTTT